The present T cell receptor beta chain was sequenced within a study of T cell changes during pregnancy in multiple sclerosis. The germline V gene encodes CDR1 MNHNS and CDR2 SASEGT. Deletions cut 2 bases from V and 10 bases from J, with 23 bases between. This CDR3 region has 16 residues. The table came from immunoSEQ multiplex PCR; TCRdb's copy has only in-frame clones and leaves some out. The data contain about 110,000 clones, about 90% of them singletons. The rearrangement links TRBV6-1 to TRBJ1-2; D perhaps matches TRBD1 (5 bases). The sample consisted of peripheral blood, taken in the third trimester of pregnancy. This sequence originates from a female donor in good health, enrolled as a control in a pregnancy study. The CDR3 nucleotides are TGTGCCAGCAGTGAATTCTTCCAGGGTATTTCAGTTGCCTACACCTTC. This gives the protein CASSEFFQGISVAYTF.